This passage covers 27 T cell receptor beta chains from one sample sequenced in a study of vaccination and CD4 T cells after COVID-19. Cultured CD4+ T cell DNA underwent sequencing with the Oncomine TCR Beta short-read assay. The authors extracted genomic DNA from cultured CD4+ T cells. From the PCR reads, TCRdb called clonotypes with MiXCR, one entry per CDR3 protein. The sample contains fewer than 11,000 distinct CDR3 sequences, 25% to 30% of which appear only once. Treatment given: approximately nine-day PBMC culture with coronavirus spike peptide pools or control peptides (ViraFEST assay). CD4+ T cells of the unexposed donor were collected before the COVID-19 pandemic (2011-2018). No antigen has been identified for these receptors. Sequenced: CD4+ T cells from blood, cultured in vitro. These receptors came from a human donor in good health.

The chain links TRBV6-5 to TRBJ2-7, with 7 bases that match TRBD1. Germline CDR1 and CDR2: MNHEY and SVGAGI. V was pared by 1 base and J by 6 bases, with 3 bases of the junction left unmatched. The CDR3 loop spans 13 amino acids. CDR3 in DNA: TGTGCCAGCAGTTACTTAGACAGGGTCGAGCAGTACTTC. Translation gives CASSYLDRVEQYF.

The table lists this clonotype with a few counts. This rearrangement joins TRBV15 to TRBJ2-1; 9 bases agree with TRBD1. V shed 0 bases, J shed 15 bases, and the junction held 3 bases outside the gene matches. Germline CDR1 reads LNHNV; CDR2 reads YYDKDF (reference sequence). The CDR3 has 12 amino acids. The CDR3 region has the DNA TGTGCCACCAGCAGAGATGGACAGGGGCGGTTCTTC. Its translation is CATSRDGQGRFF. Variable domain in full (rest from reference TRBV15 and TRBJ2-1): DAMVIQNPRYQVTQFGKPVTLSCSQTLNHNVMYWYQQKSSQAPKLLFHYYDKDFNNEADTPDNFQSRRPNTSFCFLDIRSPGLGDTAMYLCATSRDGQGRFFGPGTRLTVL.

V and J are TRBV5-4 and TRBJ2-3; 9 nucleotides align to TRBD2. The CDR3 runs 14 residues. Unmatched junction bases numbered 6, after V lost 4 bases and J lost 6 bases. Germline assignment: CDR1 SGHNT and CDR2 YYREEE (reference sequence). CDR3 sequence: CASSLNAGGDTQYF. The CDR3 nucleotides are TGTGCCAGCAGCCTAAACGCGGGGGGGGATACGCAGTATTTT.

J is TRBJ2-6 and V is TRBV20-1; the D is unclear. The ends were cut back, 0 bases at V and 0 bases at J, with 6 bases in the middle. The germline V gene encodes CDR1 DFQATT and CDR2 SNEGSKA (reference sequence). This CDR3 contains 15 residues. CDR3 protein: CSARDRNSGANVLTF. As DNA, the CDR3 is TGCAGTGCTAGAGATCGGAACTCTGGGGCCAACGTCCTGACTTTC.

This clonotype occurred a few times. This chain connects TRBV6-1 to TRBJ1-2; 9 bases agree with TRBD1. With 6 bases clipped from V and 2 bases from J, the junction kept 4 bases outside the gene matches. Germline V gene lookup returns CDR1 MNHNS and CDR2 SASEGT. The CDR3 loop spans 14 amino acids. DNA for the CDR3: TGTGCCAGCAGGAGGGGACAGGGAAACTATGGCTACACCTTC. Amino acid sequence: CASRRGQGNYGYTF.

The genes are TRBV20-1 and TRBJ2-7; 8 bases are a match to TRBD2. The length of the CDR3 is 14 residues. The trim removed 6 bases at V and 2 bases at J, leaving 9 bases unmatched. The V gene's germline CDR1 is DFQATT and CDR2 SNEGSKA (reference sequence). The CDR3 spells CSAAPGGSTYEQYF. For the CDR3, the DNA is TGCAGTGCAGCCCCGGGAGGGTCTACCTACGAGCAGTACTTC.

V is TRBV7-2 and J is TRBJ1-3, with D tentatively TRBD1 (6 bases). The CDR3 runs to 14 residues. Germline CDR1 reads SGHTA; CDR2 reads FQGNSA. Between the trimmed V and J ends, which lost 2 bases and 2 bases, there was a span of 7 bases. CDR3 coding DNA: TGTGCCAGCAGCTTAAGGGACACTGGAAACACCATATATTTT. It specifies CASSLRDTGNTIYF.

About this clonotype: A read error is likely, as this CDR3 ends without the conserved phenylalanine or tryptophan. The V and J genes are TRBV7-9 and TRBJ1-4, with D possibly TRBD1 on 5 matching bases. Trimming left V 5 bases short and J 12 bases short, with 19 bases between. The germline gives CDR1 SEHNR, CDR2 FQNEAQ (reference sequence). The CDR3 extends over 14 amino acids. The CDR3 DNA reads TGTGCCAGCAGCAAAGACAGTAAACTATTGGAACTGTTTTCT. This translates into CASSKDSKLLELFS.

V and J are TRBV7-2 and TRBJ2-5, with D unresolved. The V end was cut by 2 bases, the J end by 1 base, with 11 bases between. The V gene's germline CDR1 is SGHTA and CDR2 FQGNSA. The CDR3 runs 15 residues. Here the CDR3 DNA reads TGTGCCAGCAGCTTAAGTTTAGCCCCCCAAGAGACCCAGTACTTC. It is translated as CASSLSLAPQETQYF.

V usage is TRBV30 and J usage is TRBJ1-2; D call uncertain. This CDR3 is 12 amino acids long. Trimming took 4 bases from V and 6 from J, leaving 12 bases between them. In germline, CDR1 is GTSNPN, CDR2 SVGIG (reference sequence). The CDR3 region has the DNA TGTGCCTGGAATCGGGGTTTGGATGGCTACACCTTC. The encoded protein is CAWNRGLDGYTF.

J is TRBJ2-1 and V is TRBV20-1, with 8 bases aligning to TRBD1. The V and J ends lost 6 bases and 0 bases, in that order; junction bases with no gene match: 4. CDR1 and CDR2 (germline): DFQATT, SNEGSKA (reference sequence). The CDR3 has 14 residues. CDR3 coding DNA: TGCAGTGCCTCGGGACAGGACTCCTACAATGAGCAGTTCTTC. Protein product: CSASGQDSYNEQFF.

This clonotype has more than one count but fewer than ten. The CDR3 loop is CASSFNRPIGYTF. For the CDR3, the DNA is TGTGCCAGCAGTTTTAACCGGCCTATTGGCTACACCTTC. This chain joins TRBV27 and TRBJ1-2; no definite D call. The CDR3 spans 13 residues. The ends were cut back, 3 bases at V and 7 bases at J, with 12 bases in the middle. Looked up from germline, CDR1 is MNHEY and CDR2 is SMNVEV (reference sequence).

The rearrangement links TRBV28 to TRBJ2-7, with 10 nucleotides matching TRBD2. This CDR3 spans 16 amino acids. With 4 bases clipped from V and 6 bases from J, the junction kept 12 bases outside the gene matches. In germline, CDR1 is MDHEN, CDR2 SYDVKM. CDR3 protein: CASSSSGSPRGGEQYF. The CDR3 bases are TGTGCCAGCAGTTCTAGCGGGAGCCCCCGTGGGGGCGAGCAGTACTTC.

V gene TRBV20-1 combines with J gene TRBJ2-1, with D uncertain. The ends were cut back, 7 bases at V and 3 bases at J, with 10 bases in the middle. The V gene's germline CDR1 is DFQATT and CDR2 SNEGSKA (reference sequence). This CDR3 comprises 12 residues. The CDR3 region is CSVEWNYNEQFF. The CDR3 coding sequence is TGCAGTGTAGAGTGGAACTACAATGAGCAGTTCTTC.

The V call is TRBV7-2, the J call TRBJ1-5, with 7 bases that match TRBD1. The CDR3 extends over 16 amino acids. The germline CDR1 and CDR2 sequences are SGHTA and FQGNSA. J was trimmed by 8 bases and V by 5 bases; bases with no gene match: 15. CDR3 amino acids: CASSPEVGQITEPQHF. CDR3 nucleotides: TGTGCCAGCAGCCCGGAAGTGGGACAGATTACGGAGCCCCAGCATTTT. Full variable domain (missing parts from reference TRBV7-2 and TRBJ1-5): GAGVSQSPSNKVTEKGKDVELRCDPISGHTALYWYRQSLGQGLEFLIYFQGNSAPDKSGLPSDRFSAERTGGSVSTLTIQRTQQEDSAVYLCASSPEVGQITEPQHFGDGTRLSIL.

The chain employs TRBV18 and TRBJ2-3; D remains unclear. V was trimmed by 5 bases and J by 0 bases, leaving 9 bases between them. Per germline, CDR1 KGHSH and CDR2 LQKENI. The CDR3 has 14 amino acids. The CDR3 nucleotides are TGTGCCAGCTCATCGAGGACCAGCACAGATACGCAGTATTTT. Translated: CASSSRTSTDTQYF.

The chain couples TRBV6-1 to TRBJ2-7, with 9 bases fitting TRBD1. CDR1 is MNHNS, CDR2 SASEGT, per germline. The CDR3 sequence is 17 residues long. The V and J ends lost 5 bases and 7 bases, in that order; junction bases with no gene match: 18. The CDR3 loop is CASSPPTGTGKFGEQYF. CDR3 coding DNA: TGTGCCAGCAGTCCCCCGACCGGGACAGGGAAATTTGGGGAGCAGTACTTC.

CDR3 amino acids: CASSLGTSDVGETQYF. CDR3 DNA: TGTGCCAGCAGTTTAGGGACTAGCGACGTCGGGGAGACCCAGTACTTC. The V gene is TRBV28, the J gene TRBJ2-5; 10 bases agree with TRBD2. Germline V gene sequence: CDR1 MDHEN, CDR2 SYDVKM. V was clipped by 2 bases and J by 5 bases; unmatched bases: 8. CDR3 length equals 16 residues.

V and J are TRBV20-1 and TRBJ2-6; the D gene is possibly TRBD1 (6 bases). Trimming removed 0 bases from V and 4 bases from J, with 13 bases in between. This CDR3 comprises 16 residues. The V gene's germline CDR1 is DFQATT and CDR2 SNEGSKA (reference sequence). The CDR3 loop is CSARDIGGSGANVLTF. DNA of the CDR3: TGCAGTGCTAGAGATATAGGGGGATCCGGGGCCAACGTCCTGACTTTC.

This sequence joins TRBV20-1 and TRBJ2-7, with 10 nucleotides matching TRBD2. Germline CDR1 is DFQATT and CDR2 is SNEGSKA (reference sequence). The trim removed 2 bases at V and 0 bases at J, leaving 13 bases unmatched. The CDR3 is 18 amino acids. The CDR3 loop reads CSARPFPAGGLLSYEQYF. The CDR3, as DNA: TGCAGTGCTAGACCCTTCCCAGCGGGAGGGCTCCTCTCCTACGAGCAGTACTTC.

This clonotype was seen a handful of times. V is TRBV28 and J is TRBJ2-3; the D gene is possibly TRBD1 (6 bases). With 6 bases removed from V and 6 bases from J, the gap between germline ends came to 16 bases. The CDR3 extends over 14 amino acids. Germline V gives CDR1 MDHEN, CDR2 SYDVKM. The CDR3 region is CASRGTPDLDTQYF. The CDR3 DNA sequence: TGTGCCAGCAGGGGGACACCGGATTTGGATACGCAGTATTTT.

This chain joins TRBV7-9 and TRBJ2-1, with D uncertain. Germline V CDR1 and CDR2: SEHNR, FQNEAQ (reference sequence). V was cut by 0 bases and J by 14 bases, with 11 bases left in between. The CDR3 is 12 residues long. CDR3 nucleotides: TGTGCCAGCAGCTTAGCCGGTGGGGTGAAGTTCTTC. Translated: CASSLAGGVKFF.

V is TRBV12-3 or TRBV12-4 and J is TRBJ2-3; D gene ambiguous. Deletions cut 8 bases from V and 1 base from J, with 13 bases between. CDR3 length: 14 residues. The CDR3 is CASVQPFGTDTQYF. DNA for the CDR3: TGTGCCAGCGTGCAGCCCTTCGGCACAGATACGCAGTATTTT.

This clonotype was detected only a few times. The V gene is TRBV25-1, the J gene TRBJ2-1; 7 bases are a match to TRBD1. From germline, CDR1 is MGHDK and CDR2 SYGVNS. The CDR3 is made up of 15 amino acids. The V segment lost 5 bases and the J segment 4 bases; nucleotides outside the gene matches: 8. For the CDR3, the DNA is TGTGCCAGCAGTAAGGCAGGGGGAAGATACAATGAGCAGTTCTTC. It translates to CASSKAGGRYNEQFF.

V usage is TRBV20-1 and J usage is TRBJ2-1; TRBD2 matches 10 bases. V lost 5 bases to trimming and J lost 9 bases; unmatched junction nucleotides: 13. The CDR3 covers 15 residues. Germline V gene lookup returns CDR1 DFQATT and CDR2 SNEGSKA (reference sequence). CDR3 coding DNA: TGCAGTGCTCCCCGACTAGCGGGTGATTCCGGTGAGCAGTTCTTC. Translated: CSAPRLAGDSGEQFF.

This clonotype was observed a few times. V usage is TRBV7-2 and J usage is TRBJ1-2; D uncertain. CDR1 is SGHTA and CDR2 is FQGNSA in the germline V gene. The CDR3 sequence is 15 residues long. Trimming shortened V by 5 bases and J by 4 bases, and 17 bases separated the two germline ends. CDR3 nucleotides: TGTGCCAGCAGCCGGGCTGGCGGGCCCAGCTATGGCTACACCTTC. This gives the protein CASSRAGGPSYGYTF.

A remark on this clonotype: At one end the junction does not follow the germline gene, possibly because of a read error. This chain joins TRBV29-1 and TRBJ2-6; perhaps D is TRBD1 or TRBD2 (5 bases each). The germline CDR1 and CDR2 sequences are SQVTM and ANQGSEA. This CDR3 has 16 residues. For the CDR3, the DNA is TGCAGCGTTGACCCGGGGCCCCACTCTAGGGCCAACGTCCTGACTTTC. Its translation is CSVDPGPHSRANVLTF.